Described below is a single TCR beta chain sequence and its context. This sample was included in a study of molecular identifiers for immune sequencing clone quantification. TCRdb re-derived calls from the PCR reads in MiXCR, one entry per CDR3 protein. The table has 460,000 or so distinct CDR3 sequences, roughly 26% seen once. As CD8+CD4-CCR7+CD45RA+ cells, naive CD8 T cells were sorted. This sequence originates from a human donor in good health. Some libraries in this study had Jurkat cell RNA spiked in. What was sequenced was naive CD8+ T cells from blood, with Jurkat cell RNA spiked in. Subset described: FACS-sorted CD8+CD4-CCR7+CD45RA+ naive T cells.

This chain's CDR3 is CSADRGDRGFQETQYF. CDR3 nucleotide sequence: TGCAGTGCTGACAGGGGGGATAGGGGATTCCAAGAGACCCAGTACTTC. The chain is built from TRBV20-1 and TRBJ2-5, with 9 nucleotides matching TRBD1. The CDR3 has 16 residues. The ends lost 5 bases at V and 1 base at J; junction bases unmatched: 11. The germline CDR1 and CDR2 sequences are DFQATT and SNEGSKA (reference sequence).